The TCR beta chain described here comes from a study of regulatory T cells in long-lasting Graves disease. As to time point: newly diagnosed GD, antithyroid drugs for less than 3 months. Extracted PBMC RNA gave rise to the TCR library. TCR beta libraries were built with iRepertoire HTBI primers and Arm-PCR of CDR3 regions. In TCRdb, the multiplex PCR reads were re-called with MiXCR into one record per CDR3 protein. Of about 460,000 distinct CDR3 sequences in the sample, around 15% were seen once. V was pared by 0 bases and J by 7 bases, with 19 bases of the junction left unmatched. CDR1 is SGHRS, CDR2 YFSETQ, per germline. This CDR3 has 22 amino acids. This clonotype turned up a few times. This same sample was also taken into another study, of T cells in Graves' hyperthyroidism and ophthalmopathy. As reported in that work: Clinical symptoms, serum thyroxine, TRAb, thyroid ultrasound and orbital computed tomography informed diagnoses.

Sample: peripheral blood mononuclear cells (PBMCs), taken at new diagnosis, from a patient treated with antithyroid drugs. The chain is built from TRBV5-1 and TRBJ2-4, with 16 bases matching TRBD2. The sequence was collected from a woman aged 45-60 years with Graves disease. The chain's CDR3 is CASSLDRGTSGRAVPFMNIQYF. The CDR3 bases are TGCGCCAGCAGCTTGGACAGGGGGACTAGCGGGAGGGCCGTTCCATTCATGAACATTCAGTACTTC.